The clone carrying this T cell receptor (beta chain) was detected only once. Its matching antigen is unknown. These data originate in a study of T cells in Graves' hyperthyroidism and ophthalmopathy. Study-level information: Blood from the periphery was taken at initial diagnosis, before any treatment. Findings and limits, study-wide: Progression to ophthalmopathy was predicted a median of roughly 6.5 months early.

What was amplified from RNA transcripts were TCR beta CDR3 regions. The study used the HTBI primer set for a first-round RT-PCR of the TCR CDR3. One entry per CDR3 protein, called by TCRdb with MiXCR from the multiplex PCR reads. The data contain roughly 570,000 distinct CDR3 sequences, approximately 15% of them singletons. Those with hyperthyroidism were 18 to 65 years old, newly diagnosed, and ill for under 2 months. Germline V gene sequence: CDR1 MRHNA, CDR2 SNTAGT. The CDR3 sequence is 15 residues long. The germline V and J ends were trimmed by 7 bases and 2 bases, with 12 bases remaining between them.

J is TRBJ2-6 and V is TRBV6-4; D is perhaps TRBD1 or TRBD2 (5 bases each). Material: blood. This sequence originates from a woman in her twenties or thirties with Graves' hyperthyroidism. CDR3 residues: CASTGTRPGANVLTF. Written as DNA, the CDR3 is TGTGCCAGCACCGGGACGAGGCCTGGGGCCAACGTCCTGACTTTC.